The rows below give T cell receptor beta chains drawn from one sample of a study of regulatory T cells in long-lasting Graves disease. TCRdb analysed the multiplex PCR reads with MiXCR anew, one entry per CDR3 protein. This sample has about 400,000 distinct CDR3 sequences, with 15% found just once. Another study also made use of these data, one on T cells in Graves' hyperthyroidism and ophthalmopathy.

Sequenced material: peripheral blood mononuclear cells (PBMCs), taken at new diagnosis, from a patient treated with antithyroid drugs. The receptors stem from a woman in her thirties or forties with Graves disease. CDR3s include the opening cysteine and the closing phenylalanine or tryptophan. D genes are given only for firm matches. A row's size may be missing; if present it is once, few, many or a size class.

D	V	size	J	DNA	CDR3
-	TRBV20-1	few	TRBJ2-7	TGCAGTGCTAGAGATAGGGGGGATCCCTACGAGCAGTACTTC	CSARDRGDPYEQYF
TRBD1	TRBV7-2	many	TRBJ2-3	TGTGCCAGCAGCTTAGAGAGGGGGGACCGGGACAGGCCCACGAATACGCAGTATTTT	CASSLERGDRDRPTNTQYF
TRBD1	TRBV10-3	-	TRBJ2-7	TGTGCCATCAGTGAGGGGACAGCATTAAACTACGAGCAGTACTTC	CAISEGTALNYEQYF
-	TRBV2	few	TRBJ2-3	TGTGCCAGCAGCCCGACGCGGGGCTACGGTACGCAGTATTTT	CASSPTRGYGTQYF
-	TRBV7-9	few	TRBJ2-3	TGTGCCAGCAGCTCTGGGGTCGACACAGATACGCAGTATTTT	CASSSGVDTDTQYF
TRBD2	TRBV20-1	many	TRBJ2-3	TGCAGTGCTTCCGGGACTAGCATTCCAGATACGCAGTATTTT	CSASGTSIPDTQYF
-	TRBV11-2	-	TRBJ2-7	TGTGCCAGCAGCTTCGGGGCGGGTGCATACTACGAGCAGTACTTC	CASSFGAGAYYEQYF
TRBD2	TRBV20-1	many	TRBJ2-3	TGCAGTGCCTTAGGCGGGGGGAGCACAGATACGCAGTATTTT	CSALGGGSTDTQYF
-	TRBV12-3/TRBV12-4	many	TRBJ2-7	TGTGCCAGCAGTACCCCATCCTACGAGCAGTACTTC	CASSTPSYEQYF
-	TRBV12-5	many	TRBJ2-3	TGTGCTAGTGCGCTCACAGATACGCAGTATTTT	CASALTDTQYF
-	TRBV7-9	many	TRBJ2-1	TGTGCCAGCACCTTCCGCCACAATGAGCAGTTCTTC	CASTFRHNEQFF
TRBD1	TRBV28	many	TRBJ2-5	TGTGCCAGCAGTACCCCGGGACAGGGAGGGATAGAGACCCAGTACTTC	CASSTPGQGGIETQYF
TRBD2	TRBV5-6	many	TRBJ2-3	TGTGCCAGCAGCAAAAATTATGGGACTAGCGGTAGCACAGATACGCAGTATTTT	CASSKNYGTSGSTDTQYF
TRBD2	TRBV12-3/TRBV12-4	few	TRBJ2-7	TGTGCCAGCAGTTTGGGGTCCCGCGGGAGCTACGAGCAGTACTTC	CASSLGSRGSYEQYF
-	TRBV12-3/TRBV12-4	many	TRBJ2-7	TGTGCCAGCAGCCTCCGGGGGAGCGAGCAGTACTTC	CASSLRGSEQYF
TRBD1	TRBV19	-	TRBJ1-2	TGTGCCAGTAGCAGATCGACAGGGGGAGGCTATGGCTACACCTTC	CASSRSTGGGYGYTF
-	TRBV20-1	few	TRBJ2-7	TGCAGTGCTAGAGTCCCCTCTTCCCACGAGCAGTACTTC	CSARVPSSHEQYF
-	TRBV10-1	once	TRBJ2-3	TGCGCCAGCAGTGGGACCTTAAGCACAGATACGCAGTATTTT	CASSGTLSTDTQYF
TRBD1	TRBV6-1	-	TRBJ2-7	TGTGCCAGCAGCCGGGACAGGGCAGCAATCAGCTCCTACGAGCAGTACTTC	CASSRDRAAISSYEQYF
-	TRBV27	many	TRBJ2-7	TGTGCCAGCAGTTCAGCTGGGGAATTCGGGGCCTACGAGCAGTACTTC	CASSSAGEFGAYEQYF
-	TRBV28	many	TRBJ2-1	TGTGCCAGCAGTTTAGGGCGGGCCCTTTCCTACAATGAGCAGTTCTTC	CASSLGRALSYNEQFF
-	TRBV4-1	few	TRBJ1-4	TGCGCCAGCAGCCAAGATCGCTGGTCCGGCGAAAAACTGTTTTTT	CASSQDRWSGEKLFF
-	TRBV11-2	many	TRBJ2-7	TGTGCCAGCAGCCCCGAATGGGGCTACGAGCAGTACTTC	CASSPEWGYEQYF
TRBD2	TRBV11-3	many	TRBJ2-1	TGTGCCAGCAGCCCCGGGGGGGCTAGCGGGCGAAATGAGCAGTTCTTC	CASSPGGASGRNEQFF
TRBD2	TRBV27	few	TRBJ2-2	TGTGCCAGCCAGAGGGACTACCCAACCGGGGAGCTGTTTTTT	CASQRDYPTGELFF
TRBD1	TRBV7-6	-	TRBJ2-7	TGTGCCAGCAGCTTTCAGACAGGGGATGGGGGCGAGCAGTACTTC	CASSFQTGDGGEQYF
TRBD2	TRBV7-2	many	TRBJ2-1	TGTGCCAGCAGCACAAGAAGCGGGAGGGTCTACAATGAGCAGTTCTTC	CASSTRSGRVYNEQFF
-	TRBV7-3	few	TRBJ2-5	TGTGCCAGCAGCCCCGCCCTAGGGAGCCAAGAGACCCAGTACTTC	CASSPALGSQETQYF
TRBD2	TRBV7-2	many	TRBJ2-3	TGTGCCAGCAGCTTCTTCGGACTAGATACAGATACGCAGTATTTT	CASSFFGLDTDTQYF
TRBD2	TRBV18	many	TRBJ2-1	TGTGCCAGCTCACCATCGCTAGCGGGAGATAAAAGTGAGCAGTTCTTC	CASSPSLAGDKSEQFF
TRBD2	TRBV7-2	many	TRBJ2-3	TGTGCCAGCAGCTTAGGACTAGCGGGAGATGGGGGGGATACGCAGTATTTT	CASSLGLAGDGGDTQYF
TRBD2	TRBV9	few	TRBJ2-3	TGTGCCAGCAGCGCTAGCGGATTTAGCACAGATACGCAGTATTTT	CASSASGFSTDTQYF
-	TRBV27	few	TRBJ2-1	TGTGCCAGCAGACTCGGACATTTTGGTGAGCAGTTCTTC	CASRLGHFGEQFF
TRBD1	TRBV15	-	TRBJ1-1	TGTGCCACCAGCAGGCGGACAGGGGAGATTTGGACTGAAGCTTTCTTT	CATSRRTGEIWTEAFF
TRBD2	TRBV19	many	TRBJ2-1	TGTGCCAGTACCACTGGGGGCGGGGGGACTTCCTACAATGAGCAGTTCTTC	CASTTGGGGTSYNEQFF
-	TRBV30	-	TRBJ2-1	TGTGCCTGGAGTGTACGGATTGTTGGGGGTATTGGCGGTGAGCAGTTCTTC	CAWSVRIVGGIGGEQFF
-	TRBV6-1	-	TRBJ2-7	TGTGCCAGCAGTCCTAGCAGAGGTCTGTACTTC	CASSPSRGLYF
-	TRBV20-1	many	TRBJ2-3	TGCAGTGCTAGAGATGAGCAGCGGGGCACAGATACGCAGTATTTT	CSARDEQRGTDTQYF
-	TRBV30	-	TRBJ2-7	TGTGCCTGGAGGAGGGAACGTCGCCACGAGCAGTACTTC	CAWRRERRHEQYF
-	TRBV9	-	TRBJ2-2	TGTGCCAGCAGCGTAGGGGGGGACACCGGGGAGCTGTTTTTT	CASSVGGDTGELFF
TRBD2	TRBV5-1	few	TRBJ2-2	TGTGCCAGCAGCTCTACGCGGACTAGCGGGAAGGAGCCCCCTCCCACCGGGGAGCTGTTTTTT	CASSSTRTSGKEPPPTGELFF
TRBD1	TRBV6-5	-	TRBJ2-1	TGTGCCAGCAGTTACATGACAGGGTACAATGAGCAGTTCTTC	CASSYMTGYNEQFF
-	TRBV27	many	TRBJ2-2	TGTGCCAGCAGTTTCTTCCCCCGGAGAGCGGATAACACCGGGGAGCTGTTTTTT	CASSFFPRRADNTGELFF
-	TRBV2	many	TRBJ2-3	TGTGCCAGCAGTGCAGGCACAGATACGCAGTATTTT	CASSAGTDTQYF
-	TRBV11-1	many	TRBJ2-7	TGTGCCAGCAGTAGAGACGTCGGCTCCTACGAGCAGTACTTC	CASSRDVGSYEQYF
TRBD1	TRBV20-1	-	TRBJ1-3	TGCAGTGCTATTGACAGGGGCTCTGGAAACACCATATATTTT	CSAIDRGSGNTIYF
-	TRBV4-1	-	TRBJ1-2	TGCGCCAGCAGCCAAGTTTTAGACGGGGTCGGCTACACCTTC	CASSQVLDGVGYTF